The 7 T cell receptor beta chains presented below share a single source sample, sequenced in a study of metastatic and nonmetastatic thyroid tumors. Until they underwent thyroid surgery, no patient had received any treatment. TCRdb re-called clones via MiXCR from the PCR reads. Of 35,000 to 40,000 clones listed, roughly 26% were seen once; the top ten hold nearly 10%. The sample was blood. The origin of the receptors is a female donor with papillary thyroid cancer or a benign thyroid nodule (not recorded which). Some clones in this sample may be carry-over from other donors' samples.

The chain is built from TRBV6-2 or TRBV6-3 and TRBJ1-2; perhaps TRBD1 as D (5 bases). Trimming left V 4 bases short and J 9 bases short, with 12 bases between. The CDR3 spans 12 residues. Germline assignment: CDR1 MNHEY and CDR2 SVGEGT. The CDR3 loop reads CASSCTGSCYTF. The CDR3 DNA is TGTGCCAGCAGTTGTACAGGTTCTTGCTACACCTTC.

This clone was counted ten times or more. The chain is built from TRBV24-1 and TRBJ1-1; 7 bases align to TRBD1. The trim removed 2 bases at V and 1 base at J, leaving 9 bases unmatched. The CDR3 sequence is 17 residues long. Germline CDR1 is KGHDR and CDR2 is SFDVKD. The CDR3 coding sequence is TGTGCCACCAGTGATTCGGGCAGGGGGACCGGGAACACTGAAGCTTTCTTT. This codes for CATSDSGRGTGNTEAFF.

This clone showed up many times. The V and J genes are TRBV5-1 and TRBJ2-3, with D possibly TRBD2 on 5 matching bases. Germline CDR1 is SGHRS and CDR2 is YFSETQ. Trimming shortened V by 3 bases and J by 4 bases, and 12 bases separated the two germline ends. The CDR3 sequence is 14 residues long. The CDR3 protein is CASSSSTSSDTQYF. CDR3 in DNA: TGCGCCAGCAGCTCCTCCACTAGTTCAGATACGCAGTATTTT.

This clone was seen ten or more times. CDR3 protein: CASTLSGGGAFF. The CDR3 DNA reads as TGTGCCAGCACCCTTAGCGGGGGAGGCGCGTTCTTC. V is TRBV12-3 or TRBV12-4 and J is TRBJ2-1; 9 bases map to TRBD2. The CDR3 runs to 12 residues. The ends lost 7 bases at V and 15 bases at J; junction bases unmatched: 10.

The table lists this clone with many counts. This chain links TRBV2 with TRBJ2-7, with 14 bases that match TRBD2. Germline trimming cut 6 bases from V and 2 bases from J; bases unmatched to any gene: 3. Germline V gene lookup returns CDR1 SNHLY and CDR2 FYNNEI. The CDR3 spans 15 residues. The CDR3 DNA follows: TGTGCCAGCAGAGGGACTAGCGGGAGAACCTACGAGCAGTACTTC. Residues: CASRGTSGRTYEQYF.

As DNA, the CDR3 is TGTGCCAGCAGCTTGGACAGGGCAAGGACTGAAGCTTTCTTT. This translates into CASSLDRARTEAFF. The chain couples TRBV6-1 to TRBJ1-1, with 8 bases matching TRBD1. Looked up from germline, CDR1 is MNHNS and CDR2 is SASEGT. The CDR3 has 14 amino acids. V trimming: 6 bases; J trimming: 5 bases; junction bases outside the gene matches: 8.

This clone was detected a few times. It may be a read error: a sequence one base away is much more abundant. This CDR3 is also generated by other DNA sequences in the sample. The J gene is TRBJ1-1, the V gene TRBV5-6; 7 bases align to TRBD1. CDR3 size: 16 residues. CDR1 and CDR2 from the germline V gene are SGHDT and YYEEEE. This chain's CDR3 is CASSLESGGLYTEAFF. The CDR3 nucleotides read TGTGCCAGTAGCTTGGAGTCAGGGGGTTTGTACACTGAAGCTTTCTTT.